This TCR beta chain was identified in a study of cytomegalovirus exposure and HLA in healthy donors. Study summary: Unique TCR beta sequences numbering some 120 million came from approximately 180 million T cells in an earlier analysis.

The germline V gene has CDR1 SGHAT and CDR2 FQDESV (reference sequence). The V and J ends lost 3 bases and 7 bases, in that order; junction bases with no gene match: 5. The CDR3 has 13 residues. Study conclusions and caveats: Roughly uniform depth of sequencing across donors was assumed in presence/absence analyses. Donor immune exposure was known only as CMV serostatus. Other equally common chains were less clonally expanded than HLA-associated TCR beta chains, a later analysis showed.

About this clone: The antigen is undetermined.

The PCR had 60 Vbeta and 13 Jbeta primers. Libraries were prepared by immunoSEQ multiplex PCR; TCRdb keeps only in-frame clonotypes and omits some of them. Its listing shows 49,000 or so clones. The sequencing sample was made of PBMCs. The source is a man aged 40-49 years in good health and CMV-seropositive. The gene calls are TRBV11-1 and TRBJ1-2; 7 bases agree with TRBD1. The chain's CDR3 is CASSFGQAAGYTF. Written as DNA, the CDR3 is TGTGCCAGCAGCTTCGGACAGGCTGCTGGCTACACCTTC.